The text below deals with one T cell receptor beta chain. The antigen remains undetermined. This specimen belongs to a study of lymphopenia after photon versus proton radiotherapy. Study-wide results and caveats: Survival link was tested only in deceased patients; proton benefit remains a possibility.

Sequenced by immunoSEQ multiplex PCR; TCRdb stores in-frame clones only, minus some. The table includes 150,000 to 200,000 clones, roughly nine tenths detected once. CDR1 and CDR2 from the germline V gene are MDHEN and SYDVKM. V was cut by 10 bases and J by 8 bases, with 5 bases left in between. The CDR3 covers 8 residues. The TCR originated in a man aged 45-65 years with gastric cancer. This chain connects TRBV28 to TRBJ1-2; a possible D gene is TRBD1 (5 bases). The sample here was peripheral blood, taken from a patient treated with photon-based radiotherapy. The CDR3 reads CAKGGYTF. The CDR3 DNA reads TGTGCCAAGGGGGGCTACACCTTC.